These 21 T cell receptor beta chains were sequenced from one sample in a study of human thymus T cells. The data were produced by immunoSEQ multiplex PCR, yet TCRdb's version contains in-frame clones alone and is incomplete. Among about 50,000 clones, 95% were seen once, and the ten largest hold under 0.2%. The sample taken for sequencing was blood. The receptor source for this set is a girl under three years old with a congenital heart defect but otherwise immunologically healthy.

J is TRBJ1-2 and V is TRBV7-9; D is uncertain. This CDR3 is 13 amino acids long. Germline CDR1 reads SEHNR; CDR2 reads FQNEAQ (reference sequence). V was clipped by 5 bases and J by 5 bases, with 12 bases between them. The CDR3 nucleotides are TGTGCCAGCAGCCAGTCCCTACAATATGGCTACACCTTC. It specifies CASSQSLQYGYTF.

The chain uses TRBV7-9 and TRBJ2-5, with a tentative D call TRBD2 (6 bases). Trimming pared 5 bases from V and 0 bases from J, leaving 16 bases between. In germline, CDR1 is SEHNR, CDR2 FQNEAQ (reference sequence). The CDR3 length is 16 residues. The CDR3 DNA reads as TGTGCCAGCAGCCCGCACACCTTAGCGGACCAAGAGACCCAGTACTTC. It specifies CASSPHTLADQETQYF.

The chain uses TRBV10-3 and TRBJ2-1, with 10 bases lining up with TRBD2. The germline gives CDR1 ENHRY, CDR2 SYGVKD. V lost 3 bases, J lost 0 bases, and 14 bases stayed unmatched. The CDR3 loop spans 20 amino acids. This CDR3 is CAISEPSGRALPSSYNEQFF. As DNA, the CDR3 is TGTGCCATCAGTGAACCGAGCGGGAGGGCCCTACCTTCCTCCTACAATGAGCAGTTCTTC.

The chain employs TRBV29-1 and TRBJ2-7; 8 bases agree with TRBD2. The trim removed 6 bases at V and 6 bases at J, leaving 16 bases unmatched. Looked up from germline, CDR1 is SQVTM and CDR2 is ANQGSEA. This CDR3 has 15 amino acids. The CDR3: CSVPSGSPFSGEQYF. The CDR3 DNA reads TGCAGCGTCCCTAGCGGGTCCCCCTTTTCTGGCGAGCAGTACTTC.

This chain connects TRBV7-9 to TRBJ2-2; possibly TRBD2 for D (6 bases). Per germline, CDR1 SEHNR and CDR2 FQNEAQ (reference sequence). The CDR3 has 16 residues. Trimming removed 1 base at V and 6 bases at J, with 15 bases between. The CDR3 nucleotides read TGTGCCAGCAGCTTAGTTACCGGGAGAGGGGCCGGGGAGCTGTTTTTT. This gives the protein CASSLVTGRGAGELFF.

V gene TRBV28 combines with J gene TRBJ1-4; D is ambiguous. The ends were cut back, 7 bases at V and 9 bases at J, with 12 bases in the middle. The CDR3 has 12 residues. CDR1 and CDR2 from the germline V gene are MDHEN and SYDVKM. The CDR3 coding sequence is TGTGCCAGCACCGGCCGTCCTCAAAAACTGTTTTTT. As protein: CASTGRPQKLFF.

J is TRBJ2-3 and V is TRBV2; D ambiguous. The CDR3 runs 12 residues. Trimming removed 3 bases at V and 0 bases at J, with 1 base between. In germline, CDR1 is SNHLY, CDR2 FYNNEI. DNA for the CDR3: TGTGCCAGCAGTGAGAGCACAGATACGCAGTATTTT. This translates into CASSESTDTQYF.

This sequence joins TRBV19 and TRBJ2-3; the D is unclear. The CDR3 spans 13 residues. Germline CDR1 reads LNHDA; CDR2 reads SQIVND (reference sequence). V lost 10 bases and J lost 0, with 11 bases in between. This CDR3 reads CATKRSSTDTQYF. The CDR3 region has the DNA TGTGCCACCAAAAGGTCTAGCACAGATACGCAGTATTTT. Supplemented by reference TRBV19 and TRBJ2-3, the full variable domain reads DGGITQSPKYLFRKEGQNVTLSCEQNLNHDAMYWYRQDPGQGLRLIYYSQIVNDFQKGDIAEGYSVSREKKESFPLTVTSAQKNPTAFYLCATKRSSTDTQYFGPGTRLTVL.

The chain employs TRBV7-6 and TRBJ1-1, with a tentative D call TRBD1 (6 bases). V lost 1 base and J 1 base, leaving 13 bases between the germline ends. The CDR3 is made up of 16 amino acids. Germline V CDR1 and CDR2: SGHVS, FNYEAQ. The CDR3 loop reads CASSLGWGRANTEAFF. The CDR3 nucleotides read TGTGCCAGCAGCTTAGGCTGGGGGCGGGCGAACACTGAAGCTTTCTTT.

This chain uses TRBV5-6 with TRBJ2-5; possible D gene TRBD2, 5 bases. Germline values: CDR1 SGHDT, CDR2 YYEEEE. The CDR3 runs to 14 residues. The V and J ends lost 4 bases and 4 bases respectively, with 14 bases between them. The CDR3 is CASSPRPEGETQYF. CDR3 DNA: TGTGCCAGCAGCCCACGACCAGAGGGAGAGACCCAGTACTTC.

V usage is TRBV18 and J usage is TRBJ2-1; D may be TRBD1 or TRBD2 (5 bases each). The CDR3 has 13 residues. CDR1 and CDR2 from the germline V gene are KGHSH and LQKENI. V was clipped by 4 bases and J by 4 bases, with 8 bases between them. DNA of the CDR3: TGTGCCAGCTCACGGGACGGTTACAATGAGCAGTTCTTC. Translating gives CASSRDGYNEQFF.

This chain connects TRBV28 to TRBJ1-2, with 10 positions matching TRBD1. After removal of 6 bases from V and 4 bases from J, the junction contained 11 bases not matched to a gene. CDR3 length equals 16 residues. From germline, CDR1 is MDHEN and CDR2 SYDVKM. The DNA for the CDR3 is TGTGCCAGCAGCCTACCTCCGGGACAGGGGACCTATGGCTACACCTTC. Its translation is CASSLPPGQGTYGYTF.

The rearrangement uses TRBV14 and TRBJ2-3; D perhaps matches TRBD2 (6 bases). Looked up from germline, CDR1 is SGHDN and CDR2 is FVKESK. V was clipped by 1 base and J by 4 bases, with 15 bases between them. CDR3 size: 16 residues. Here the CDR3 DNA reads TGTGCCAGCAGCCAAGTCATCGGGAGAGGCCCAGATACGCAGTATTTT. It translates to CASSQVIGRGPDTQYF.

The chain links TRBV5-5 to TRBJ2-3; a possible D gene is TRBD1 (5 bases). The CDR3 sequence is 13 residues long. Trimming took 3 bases from V and 12 from J, leaving 17 bases between them. The germline V gene has CDR1 SGHKS and CDR2 YYEKEE (reference sequence). CDR3: CASSSGPKLEQYF. CDR3 nucleotide sequence: TGTGCCAGCAGCTCAGGGCCAAAGCTAGAACAGTATTTT.

The chain has TRBV2 and TRBJ2-5; TRBD1 matches 7 bases. Germline CDR1 and CDR2: SNHLY and FYNNEI. The CDR3 sequence is 14 residues long. Trimming at V came to 11 bases and at J to 1 base, leaving 10 bases not matched to a gene. CDR3 sequence (DNA): TGTGCCGGACGACAGGGTGGGTTCCAAGAGACCCAGTACTTC. Protein: CAGRQGGFQETQYF. The whole variable domain, filled in from reference TRBV2 and TRBJ2-5, reads EPEVTQTPSHQVTQMGQEVILRCVPISNHLYFYWYRQILGQKVEFLVSFYNNEISEKSEIFDDQFSVERPDGSNFTLKIRSTKLEDSAMYFCAGRQGGFQETQYFGPGTRLLVL.

A single count supports this clone. CDR3 sequence reads: CASSRLPGPLQETQYF. The CDR3 DNA reads as TGCGCCAGCAGCCGCCTACCGGGACCTCTCCAAGAGACCCAGTACTTC. The V gene is TRBV4-1, the J gene TRBJ2-5; the D gene could be TRBD1 or TRBD2 (5 bases each). The germline V and J ends were trimmed by 4 bases and 1 base, with 16 bases remaining between them. The V gene's germline CDR1 is MGHRA and CDR2 YSYEKL. There are 16 residues in the CDR3.

The CDR3 sequence: CATRASMNTEAFF. The DNA of the CDR3 is TGTGCTACCCGGGCCTCTATGAACACTGAAGCTTTCTTT. V and J are TRBV7-8 and TRBJ1-1; D is unresolved. The CDR3 loop spans 13 amino acids. CDR1 SGHVS and CDR2 FQNEAQ come from the germline V gene.

This chain joins TRBV5-1 and TRBJ2-5, with 13 bases aligning to TRBD2. Germline loops: CDR1 SGHRS, CDR2 YFSETQ. After removal of 4 bases from V and 5 bases from J, the junction contained 5 bases not matched to a gene. The CDR3 is made up of 15 amino acids. CDR3 sequence: CASSRTSGSGETQYF. CDR3 coding DNA: TGCGCCAGCAGCCGGACTAGCGGGAGTGGGGAGACCCAGTACTTC. The complete variable domain, with remaining parts taken from reference TRBV5-1 and TRBJ2-5, reads KAGVTQTPRYLIKTRGQQVTLSCSPISGHRSVSWYQQTPGQGLQFLFEYFSETQRNKGNFPGRFSGRQFSNSRSEMNVSTLELGDSALYLCASSRTSGSGETQYFGPGTRLLVL.

This chain links TRBV5-1 with TRBJ2-1; 7 bases are a match to TRBD2. V lost 5 bases and J lost 4; bases outside the gene matches: 12. CDR3 length: 16 residues. Germline loops: CDR1 SGHRS, CDR2 YFSETQ. CDR3 coding DNA: TGCGCCAGCAGACGCAGAGCGGGATCCAATTACAATGAGCAGTTCTTC. It codes for CASRRRAGSNYNEQFF. The full variable domain, its missing parts supplied by reference TRBV5-1 and TRBJ2-1, is KAGVTQTPRYLIKTRGQQVTLSCSPISGHRSVSWYQQTPGQGLQFLFEYFSETQRNKGNFPGRFSGRQFSNSRSEMNVSTLELGDSALYLCASRRRAGSNYNEQFFGPGTRLTVL.

The rearrangement uses TRBV6-4 and TRBJ2-1; 9 nucleotides agree with TRBD2. This CDR3 region has 19 residues. Germline CDR1 is MRHNA and CDR2 is SNTAGT. V lost 8 bases to trimming and J lost 1 base; unmatched junction nucleotides: 18. The CDR3 nucleotides read TGTGCCAGCCCGTTAAAAATTCGGCTAGCGGGAAGTTCCTACAATGAGCAGTTCTTC. This gives the protein CASPLKIRLAGSSYNEQFF.

This chain connects TRBV5-4 to TRBJ2-2; the match to TRBD1 covers 8 bases. After removal of 4 bases from V and 1 base from J, the junction contained 3 bases not matched to a gene. The length of the CDR3 is 15 residues. Germline values: CDR1 SGHNT, CDR2 YYREEE (reference sequence). CDR3 protein: CASSRGQGNTGELFF. Here the CDR3 DNA reads TGTGCCAGCAGCCGCGGACAGGGGAACACCGGGGAGCTGTTTTTT.